A selection of T cell receptor beta chains follows, all from one sample in a study of a mutant IDH1 vaccine in newly diagnosed glioma. These receptors are not linked to any known antigen. Method: immunoSEQ multiplex PCR; TCRdb's copy keeps in-frame clones and lacks some. Of 50,000 to 70,000 clones listed, about 73% are singletons. This sample comprised PBMCs, obtained from a glioma patient whose treatment included an IDH1 peptide vaccine. The receptor source for this set is a man in his fifties with glioma. Each CDR3 is given with its conserved first and last residue. A D gene is named only where the DNA matches it firmly. Clone size appears in some rows only: once, few, many, or a class for an expanded clone.

-	TRBJ1-2	-	TRBV4-3	TGCGCCAGCAGCCAAGGCCCCCCCGGCTCAACTAACTATGGCTACACCTTC	CASSQGPPGSTNYGYTF
-	TRBJ2-1	-	TRBV2	TGTGCCAGCAGAGGGGGGGCTTTAGGCGGTGAGCAGTTCTTC	CASRGGALGGEQFF
-	TRBJ1-4	-	TRBV27	TGTGCCAGCAGTTTTGGTGGGCGGAGTGAAAAACTGTTTTTT	CASSFGGRSEKLFF
few	TRBJ2-7	TRBD2	TRBV9	TGTGCCAGCAGCTTGGGGGAGGGCGAGCAGTACTTC	CASSLGEGEQYF
few	TRBJ1-1	-	TRBV7-9	TGTGCCAGCAGCTTAGCCACTGAAGCTTTCTTT	CASSLATEAFF
-	TRBJ2-5	-	TRBV5-5	TGTGCCAGCAGCCACTCCGACGGCCTGGGGGAGACCCAGTACTTC	CASSHSDGLGETQYF
few	TRBJ2-3	TRBD2	TRBV5-4	TGTGCCAGCAGCACTCTAGCGGGGGGCACAGATACGCAGTATTTT	CASSTLAGGTDTQYF
few	TRBJ1-6	-	TRBV5-6	TGTGCCAGCAGCCCGGGCGCCGCCGGCTCCTATAATTCACCCCTCCACTTT	CASSPGAAGSYNSPLHF
-	TRBJ1-4	-	TRBV6-6	TGTGCCAGCAGCGGACTGAATGAAAAACTGTTTTTT	CASSGLNEKLFF
-	TRBJ2-4	-	TRBV6-5	TGTGCCAGCAGCCGGGACTCCCAGAACATTCAGTACTTC	CASSRDSQNIQYF
-	TRBJ2-2	TRBD1	TRBV6-5	TGTGCCACCGGGACAGCGAACACCGGGGAGCTGTTTTTT	CATGTANTGELFF
-	TRBJ1-5	-	TRBV19	TGTGCCAGTAGTATGGGTAAGAGGGGTAAGCCCCAGCATTTT	CASSMGKRGKPQHF
-	TRBJ2-5	-	TRBV5-6	TGTGCCAGCAGCTTCCCTTTTAGCGGTGGGGAGACCCAGTACTTC	CASSFPFSGGETQYF
-	TRBJ1-3	-	TRBV6-5	TGTGCCAGCAGTTACTCCCGGATCTCTGGAAACACCATATATTTT	CASSYSRISGNTIYF
-	TRBJ1-1	TRBD1	TRBV30	TGTGCCTGGAGTCCACCCCGGACAGGCTTAAACACTGAAGCTTTCTTT	CAWSPPRTGLNTEAFF
-	TRBJ2-3	TRBD1	TRBV9	TGTGCCAGCAGCGTCTCGACAGGGGCGGGAGATACGCAGTATTTT	CASSVSTGAGDTQYF
few	TRBJ2-3	-	TRBV6-5	TGTGCCACCACCCGGCGGGGCCCCACAGATACGCAGTATTTT	CATTRRGPTDTQYF
-	TRBJ1-3	-	TRBV5-8	TGTGCCAGCAGCGGAACAGGGTTCTCTGGAAACACCATATATTTT	CASSGTGFSGNTIYF
-	TRBJ1-4	-	TRBV10-3	TGTGCCATCAGTGACAGGGAGAGGGAAAAACTGTTTTTT	CAISDREREKLFF
-	TRBJ1-5	-	TRBV10-3	TGTGCCATCTCTGAGGGATTCAATCAGCCCCAGCATTTT	CAISEGFNQPQHF
-	TRBJ2-7	-	TRBV11-2	TGTGCCAGCAGCTCTGGACAGTCCGGGGAGCAGTACTTC	CASSSGQSGEQYF
once	TRBJ2-5	TRBD2	TRBV5-4	TGTGCCAGCAGCTCTGGCGGGGGGGCCAGAGAGACCCAGTACTTC	CASSSGGGARETQYF
-	TRBJ1-1	-	TRBV2	TGTGCCAGCAGTGAAGGGACGGAGACTGAAGCTTTCTTT	CASSEGTETEAFF
-	TRBJ1-2	-	TRBV19	TGTGCCAGTAGCCGACCAGGGGTGTCTGGCTACACCTTC	CASSRPGVSGYTF
once	TRBJ1-2	TRBD1	TRBV5-1	TGCGCCAGCAGCTTAGGACAGGAAGAAGGCTACACCTTC	CASSLGQEEGYTF
-	TRBJ1-1	-	TRBV9	TGTGCCAGCAGCGTAGTCCCCGTGAGGGCTGAAGCTTTCTTT	CASSVVPVRAEAFF
-	TRBJ2-2	-	TRBV7-9	TGTGCCAGCAGCCTGCGGACAGCCGGGGAGCTGTTTTTT	CASSLRTAGELFF
-	TRBJ2-1	-	TRBV11-3	TGTGCCAGCAGCGCTACGGGGGTCTACAATGAGCAGTTCTTC	CASSATGVYNEQFF
-	TRBJ2-6	-	TRBV5-1	TGCGCCAGCAGCTTGTATGGGGGGACAGGGGCCAACGTCCTGACTTTC	CASSLYGGTGANVLTF
-	TRBJ2-2	-	TRBV5-1	TGCGCCAGCAGCTTGGACGGCCGTGGAGGGGAGCTGTTTTTT	CASSLDGRGGELFF
-	TRBJ1-2	-	TRBV4-2	TGTGCCAGCAGCCAGGGGATACAGGGAGGCAACTATGGCTACACCTTC	CASSQGIQGGNYGYTF
-	TRBJ2-3	TRBD2	TRBV5-1	TGCGCCAGCCAGGGCGGGGGGTCCACAGATACGCAGTATTTT	CASQGGGSTDTQYF
-	TRBJ2-7	TRBD2	TRBV5-1	TGCGCCAGCAGCTTGGAGCGGGGGGGCCTCGAGCAGTACTTC	CASSLERGGLEQYF
once	TRBJ1-5	-	TRBV9	TGTGCCAGCAGCGTAGAAGGGATCAATCAGCCCCAGCATTTT	CASSVEGINQPQHF
once	TRBJ2-7	TRBD1	TRBV10-3	TGTGCCATCAACCCATTAGACAGGGGCCGAACCCGCCACGAGCAGTACTTC	CAINPLDRGRTRHEQYF
-	TRBJ1-2	-	TRBV9	TGTGCCAGCAGCGTAGTTGGGCCCGGAGACACCTTATGGTTC	CASSVVGPGDTLWF